This passage covers 7 T cell receptor beta chains from one sample sequenced in a study of control samples from healthy donors and cancer patients. Method: immunoSEQ multiplex PCR; TCRdb's copy keeps in-frame clones and lacks some. Of 150,000 or so clones listed, roughly 90% were seen once; the top ten hold about 0.64%. Sequencing was carried out using blood. These receptors came from a woman aged 25 to 45 in good health.

This chain links TRBV5-1 with TRBJ2-1; TRBD2 might be the D (5 bases). CDR3 length: 15 amino acids. CDR1 and CDR2 (germline): SGHRS, YFSETQ. V was pared by 0 bases and J by 9 bases, with 16 bases between. CDR3 sequence (DNA): TGCGCCAGCAGCTTGGTACAGTCAAATGGAGGTGAGCAGTTCTTC. Its translation is CASSLVQSNGGEQFF.

V is TRBV5-4 and J is TRBJ2-1, with D perhaps matching TRBD2 (7 bases). The germline CDR1 and CDR2 sequences are SGHNT and YYREEE (reference sequence). This CDR3 is 18 amino acids long. With 4 bases removed from V and 8 bases from J, the gap between germline ends came to 28 bases. CDR3 sequence: CASSRGLVGTIVGDEQFF. CDR3 nucleotide sequence: TGTGCCAGCAGCAGAGGACTAGTTGGGACAATCGTGGGCGATGAGCAGTTCTTC.

In nucleotides, the CDR3 is TGTGCCAGCTCGGCAGGTTCTCAGCCCCAGCATTTT. Protein product: CASSAGSQPQHF. The genes are TRBV7-2 and TRBJ1-5; D call uncertain. CDR3 length equals 12 residues. The germline gives CDR1 SGHTA, CDR2 FQGNSA. V lost 8 bases to trimming and J lost 6 bases, with 11 bases between them.

J is TRBJ1-1 and V is TRBV18, with D possibly matching TRBD1 (5 bases). V lost 2 bases, J lost 2 bases, and 12 bases lay in between. The germline gives CDR1 KGHSH, CDR2 LQKENI. There are 15 residues in the CDR3. In DNA form, the CDR3 reads TGTGCCAGCTCACCATCGGCGGGACTCAACACTGAAGCTTTCTTT. Encoded protein: CASSPSAGLNTEAFF.

The chain couples TRBV27 to TRBJ2-3; the match to TRBD2 covers 7 bases. The ends lost 0 bases at V and 1 base at J; junction bases unmatched: 13. Germline V gives CDR1 MNHEY, CDR2 SMNVEV (reference sequence). The CDR3 is 19 residues long. The CDR3 is CASSLSVVGGTKRTDTQYF. In nucleotides, the CDR3 is TGTGCCAGCAGTTTATCGGTGGTGGGGGGGACCAAACGCACAGATACGCAGTATTTT.

This clone was seen only a few times. V and J are TRBV27 and TRBJ2-7; D not certain. The CDR3 runs to 13 residues. The V and J ends lost 2 bases and 3 bases respectively, with 8 bases between them. Germline V CDR1 and CDR2: MNHEY, SMNVEV (reference sequence). CDR3 sequence reads: CASSLDPYYEQYF. The CDR3 coding sequence is TGTGCCAGCAGTTTAGACCCCTACTACGAGCAGTACTTC.

The V gene is TRBV13, the J gene TRBJ1-2; D is uncertain. The CDR3 covers 14 residues. Trimming removed 0 bases from V and 5 bases from J, with 10 bases in between. The germline V gene encodes CDR1 PRHDT and CDR2 FYEKMQ (reference sequence). CDR3 region: CASSLGSGGYGYTF. The CDR3 DNA follows: TGTGCCAGCAGCTTAGGTTCAGGCGGATATGGCTACACCTTC.